Each of the 21 T cell receptor beta chains below was sequenced from the same sample in a study of CD8+CD57+ T cells in acquired aplastic anemia. Genomic DNA templated the TCR beta VDJ and CDR3 profiling. TCRdb reprocessed the reads via MiXCR and lists one record per CDR3 protein. Of around 400,000 distinct CDR3 sequences listed, around 72% were seen once; the top ten hold approximately 3.8%. The sequenced sample was sorted CD4+, CD8+, or CD8+CD57+ T cells (not recorded which) from PBMCs. The source of these receptors is a human donor in good health, serving as a control.

This chain links TRBV19 with TRBJ1-1, with 9 bases fitting TRBD1. The CDR3 extends over 14 amino acids. With V trimmed by 5 bases and J by 3 bases, 4 bases remained unmatched. From germline, CDR1 is LNHDA and CDR2 SQIVND (reference sequence). The CDR3 here is CASSPRQGDTEAFF. Written as DNA, the CDR3 is TGTGCCAGTAGTCCCCGACAGGGGGACACTGAAGCTTTCTTT.

The rearrangement uses TRBV20-1 and TRBJ1-5, with D tentatively TRBD1 (5 bases). The germline V gene has CDR1 DFQATT and CDR2 SNEGSKA (reference sequence). V gave up 6 bases and J gave up 4 bases, with 13 bases separating them. CDR3 length: 13 amino acids. The CDR3 region is CSAGRGLNQPQHF. The CDR3 DNA reads TGCAGTGCGGGACGGGGGTTAAATCAGCCCCAGCATTTT.

In this sample, this clonotype turned up many times. The chain joins TRBV30 to TRBJ1-2; 7 bases align to TRBD1. Germline CDR1 and CDR2: GTSNPN and SVGIG (reference sequence). Trimming at V came to 7 bases and at J to 1 base, leaving 6 bases not matched to a gene. The CDR3 is made up of 13 amino acids. CDR3 region: CAYRDSVNYGYTF. The CDR3, as DNA: TGTGCCTACCGGGACAGCGTTAACTATGGCTACACCTTC.

As to this clonotype: The junction differs from germline at one of its ends, possibly a read error. The chain uses TRBV19 and TRBJ2-3, with D possibly TRBD2 on 6 matching bases. CDR1 and CDR2 from the germline V gene are LNHDA and SQIVND (reference sequence). The CDR3 length is 14 residues. CDR3 sequence reads: CASTRAGITYAQYF. CDR3 nucleotides: TGTGCCAGTACGAGGGCGGGGATCACATACGCGCAGTACTTT.

As to this clonotype: The junction shows a germline mismatch at one end, possibly a read error. This chain uses TRBV15 with TRBJ2-1, with D hard to call. The CDR3 length is 11 residues. Germline-derived CDR1 and CDR2 are LNHNV and YYDKDF (reference sequence). In DNA, the CDR3 is TGTGCCAGCAGCTTAGTTGATGAGGAGTTCTTC. Translation: CASSLVDEEFF.

The rearrangement uses TRBV2 and TRBJ2-3; 9 bases line up with TRBD1. Germline trimming cut 8 bases from V and 5 bases from J; bases unmatched to any gene: 5. Germline V CDR1 and CDR2: SNHLY, FYNNEI. The CDR3 is made up of 13 amino acids. The CDR3 here is CASWGQGKDTQYF. In DNA, the CDR3 is TGTGCCAGCTGGGGACAGGGAAAAGATACGCAGTATTTT.

This clonotype was seen a single time. The rearrangement joins TRBV7-8 to TRBJ2-3, with D uncertain. Germline loops: CDR1 SGHVS, CDR2 FQNEAQ. Trimming shortened V by 1 base and J by 12 bases, and 23 bases separated the two germline ends. This CDR3 is built from 16 residues. The CDR3 protein is CASSLGQALYEQYQYF. CDR3 in DNA: TGTGCCAGCAGCTTAGGCCAGGCCCTCTACGAGCAGTACCAGTATTTT.

This clonotype was seen only once. One end of the junction varies from germline; a read error may be responsible. The chain links TRBV29-1 to TRBJ2-3; D unclear. Per the germline V gene, CDR1 is SQVTM and CDR2 is ANQGSEA. The CDR3 spans 11 residues. CDR3 coding DNA: TGCAGATCGGCGGTAAGAGATGCGCAGTATTTC. Translating it yields CRSAVRDAQYF.

As to this clonotype: The DNA is left out, because the CDR3 cannot be placed on it with certainty; the CDR3 is given as TCRdb lists it. The chain combines TRBV7-8 with TRBJ1-6. Germline V gene sequence: CDR1 SGHVS, CDR2 FQNEAQ. Termini included, the CDR3 measures 16 amino acids. CDR3: CASSLARSEQYFGLHF.

This clonotype was seen only once. The chain links TRBV7-9 to TRBJ1-6; 7 positions agree with TRBD1. This CDR3 contains 16 residues. The J segment lost 16 bases and the V segment lost 2 bases, leaving 17 bases of the junction unmatched. CDR1 is SEHNR and CDR2 is FQNEAQ in the germline V gene (reference sequence). The CDR3 region has the DNA TGTGCCAGCAGCTTACAGGGGAAGGGGGCTTTCTTACCACTCCACTTT. As protein: CASSLQGKGAFLPLHF.

This sequence joins TRBV6-2 or TRBV6-3 and TRBJ2-1; D gene unclear. In germline, CDR1 is MNHEY, CDR2 SVGEGT. There are 18 residues in the CDR3. The V and J ends lost 7 bases and 1 base respectively, with 23 bases between them. CDR3 amino acids: CASTPLAGVGSSYNEQFF. The CDR3 nucleotides are TGTGCCAGCACCCCCCTCGCTGGTGTGGGATCTTCCTACAATGAGCAGTTCTTC.

This clonotype was seen more than once but under ten times. The chain combines TRBV30 with TRBJ1-5, with D possibly being TRBD1 (5 bases). Germline loops: CDR1 GTSNPN, CDR2 SVGIG (reference sequence). V lost 1 base to trimming and J lost 0 bases, with 16 bases between them. CDR3 size: 17 residues. CDR3: CAWSARMGGNSNQPQHF. CDR3 nucleotides: TGTGCCTGGAGTGCCCGAATGGGGGGGAATAGCAATCAGCCCCAGCATTTT.

The J gene is TRBJ1-5, the V gene TRBV2; D call uncertain. Trimming left V 6 bases short and J 8 bases short, with 14 bases between. The CDR3 extends over 13 amino acids. Germline V gene lookup returns CDR1 SNHLY and CDR2 FYNNEI. CDR3 region: CASRPRRDEPQHF. Written as DNA, the CDR3 is TGTGCCAGCAGGCCTCGGAGGGATGAGCCCCAGCATTTT.

This chain uses TRBV19 with TRBJ1-3, with a tentative D call TRBD1 (6 bases). CDR1 and CDR2 (germline): LNHDA, SQIVND (reference sequence). Between the trimmed V and J ends, which lost 6 bases and 6 bases, there was a span of 21 bases. CDR3 length: 16 residues. The CDR3 loop is CASSPGGGGETNTIYF. In DNA, the CDR3 is TGTGCCAGTAGCCCTGGGGGTGGGGGCGAGACAAACACCATATATTTT.

J is TRBJ1-5 and V is TRBV9; D is uncertain. Germline CDR1 SGDLS, CDR2 YYNGEE. The V and J ends lost 3 bases and 7 bases respectively, with 20 bases between them. The CDR3 totals 16 residues. CDR3 in DNA: TGTGCCAGCAGCGAAGATGGAGGGCAAGAGACCCAGCCCCAGCATTTT. It specifies CASSEDGGQETQPQHF.

With regard to this clonotype: A much larger clone is a single base away; this may be a read error. The chain uses TRBV30 and TRBJ1-1; TRBD1 agrees at 7 bases. CDR3 length: 15 amino acids. The junction had 15 bases not matched to a gene; V was cut back by 1 base and J by 10 bases. Looked up from germline, CDR1 is GTSNPN and CDR2 is SVGIG (reference sequence). CDR3 nucleotide sequence: TGTGCCTGGAGTGCCCCCCCGACAGGGAGGGTAGGAGCTTTCTTT. Protein product: CAWSAPPTGRVGAFF.

The genes are TRBV15 and TRBJ2-7; a possible D gene is TRBD1 (6 bases). The length of the CDR3 is 14 residues. The V end was cut by 10 bases, the J end by 6 bases, with 22 bases between. Germline V lookup: CDR1 LNHNV, CDR2 YYDKDF (reference sequence). The CDR3 sequence is CASRAATGPGEQYF. For the CDR3, the DNA is TGTGCCAGCAGGGCCGCAACAGGGCCAGGCGAGCAGTACTTC.

V gene TRBV10-3 combines with J gene TRBJ2-5, with TRBD2 as a possible D gene (6 bases). The CDR3 extends over 15 amino acids. V was shortened by 5 bases and J by 11 bases, with 24 bases between the two germline ends. Looked up from germline, CDR1 is ENHRY and CDR2 is SYGVKD. As DNA, the CDR3 is TGTGCCATCAGTCCGATAAGCGGCGGGAACGACAAGCAGTACTTC. Translating gives CAISPISGGNDKQYF.

This clonotype occurred once. The chain combines TRBV5-1 with TRBJ1-1, with D maybe TRBD1 (6 bases). The V end lost 4 bases, the J end lost 3 bases, and 16 bases lay between the germline ends. CDR1 and CDR2 (germline): SGHRS, YFSETQ. There are 15 residues in the CDR3. The CDR3 DNA sequence: TGCGCCAGCAGCATGGCCGGGGGCTACGACACTGAAGCTTTCTTT. It codes for CASSMAGGYDTEAFF.

This clonotype was counted a few times. The rearrangement links TRBV29-1 to TRBJ1-6; D not certain. This CDR3 contains 13 residues. In germline, CDR1 is SQVTM, CDR2 ANQGSEA. V was trimmed by 6 bases and J by 9 bases, leaving 15 bases between them. The CDR3 region is CSVTRHVGSPLHF. DNA for the CDR3: TGCAGCGTGACCCGGCACGTCGGTTCACCCCTCCACTTT.

The rearrangement uses TRBV20-1 and TRBJ2-5; D gene uncertain. Germline V lookup: CDR1 DFQATT, CDR2 SNEGSKA (reference sequence). This CDR3 is built from 14 residues. V was cut by 4 bases and J by 5 bases, with 17 bases left in between. The CDR3 reads CSATVNPTHETQYF. The CDR3 region has the DNA TGCAGTGCTACGGTAAACCCCACCCATGAGACCCAGTACTTC.